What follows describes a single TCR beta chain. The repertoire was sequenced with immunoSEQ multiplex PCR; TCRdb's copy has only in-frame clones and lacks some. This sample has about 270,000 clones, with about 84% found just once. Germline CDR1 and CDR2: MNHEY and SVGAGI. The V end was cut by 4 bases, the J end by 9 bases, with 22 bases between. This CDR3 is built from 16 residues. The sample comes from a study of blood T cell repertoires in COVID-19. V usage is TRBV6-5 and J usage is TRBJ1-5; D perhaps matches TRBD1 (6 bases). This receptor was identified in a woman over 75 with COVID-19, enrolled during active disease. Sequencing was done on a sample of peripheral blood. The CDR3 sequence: CASSSVLGGMGLPQHF. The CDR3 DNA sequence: TGTGCCAGCAGTTCGGTACTAGGGGGAATGGGGCTGCCCCAGCATTTT.